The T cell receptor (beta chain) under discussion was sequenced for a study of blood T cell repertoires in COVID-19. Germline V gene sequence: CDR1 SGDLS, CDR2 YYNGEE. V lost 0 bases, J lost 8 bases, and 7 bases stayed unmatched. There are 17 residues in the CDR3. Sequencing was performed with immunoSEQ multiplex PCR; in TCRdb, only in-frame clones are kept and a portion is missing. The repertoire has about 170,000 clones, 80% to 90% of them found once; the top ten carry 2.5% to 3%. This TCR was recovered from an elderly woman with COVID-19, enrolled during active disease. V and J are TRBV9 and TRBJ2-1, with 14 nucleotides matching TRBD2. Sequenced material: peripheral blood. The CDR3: CASSVELGLAGVYEQFF. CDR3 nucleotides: TGTGCCAGCAGCGTAGAATTGGGACTAGCGGGAGTCTATGAGCAGTTCTTC.